The rows below give T cell receptor beta chains drawn from one sample of a study of blood T cells in healthy people across ages. TCRdb fed the 5' RACE reads into MiXCR, producing one record per CDR3 protein. Seen here are more than 1,400,000 distinct CDR3 sequences, 42% observed once, and the top ten hold less than 8%. Sequenced input: blood. The receptors were sampled from a woman aged 18 to 35 in good health. CDR3s include the opening cysteine and the closing phenylalanine or tryptophan. A D gene is named only where the DNA matches it firmly. The listing skips clone size in some rows; elsewhere it reads once, few, many or a size class.

abundance	d_gene	v_gene	j_gene	CDR3aa	CDR3nt
few	-	TRBV18	TRBJ2-7	CASSPAIGHEQYF	TGTGCCAGCTCACCAGCAATTGGGCACGAGCAGTACTTC
many	-	TRBV13	TRBJ2-3	CASSSRQSTDTQYF	TGTGCCAGCAGCTCCAGACAGAGCACAGATACGCAGTATTTT
-	-	TRBV20-1	TRBJ1-1	CSARADPNTEAFF	TGCAGTGCTAGAGCAGACCCGAACACTGAAGCTTTCTTT
few	-	TRBV11-2	TRBJ2-7	CASSSGVGYEQYF	TGTGCCAGCAGCTCGGGGGTCGGGTACGAGCAGTACTTC
-	-	TRBV2	TRBJ2-5	CASSASFQETQYF	TGTGCCAGCAGTGCGAGTTTTCAAGAGACCCAGTACTTC
-	-	TRBV6-1	TRBJ2-6	CASSPLGVRDVSGANVLTF	TGTGCCAGCAGTCCCCTAGGCGTGCGCGACGTCTCTGGGGCCAACGTCCTGACTTTC
few	-	TRBV10-3	TRBJ2-7	CAISPQDPRGQYF	TGTGCCATCAGTCCCCAAGATCCCCGAGGGCAGTACTTC
few	-	TRBV4-1	TRBJ2-7	CASSQLSLVSSYEQYF	TGCGCCAGCAGCCAATTGTCGTTAGTGAGCTCCTACGAGCAGTACTTC
-	TRBD2	TRBV11-1	TRBJ2-5	CASSPQASGGREETQYF	TGTGCCAGCAGCCCCCAGGCTAGCGGGGGGAGAGAAGAGACCCAGTACTTC
few	-	TRBV12-3/TRBV12-4	TRBJ2-3	CASGGGDRGPDTQYF	TGTGCCAGCGGCGGGGGGGACAGGGGACCAGATACGCAGTATTTT
-	TRBD2	TRBV29-1	TRBJ2-1	CSVEDPASGAPYNEQFF	TGCAGCGTTGAAGATCCTGCTAGCGGAGCCCCCTACAATGAGCAGTTCTTC
-	TRBD2	TRBV6-6	TRBJ2-7	CACSYGGNEQYF	TGTGCCTGCAGTTACGGGGGGAATGAGCAGTACTTC
-	TRBD2	TRBV7-9	TRBJ2-7	CASSSSTGTSGSRYEQYF	TGTGCCAGCAGCTCAAGCACCGGGACTAGCGGGAGCAGGTACGAGCAGTACTTC
-	-	TRBV20-1	TRBJ2-7	CSARDRSDIYEQYF	TGCAGTGCTAGAGATCGGTCGGACATCTACGAGCAGTACTTC
-	-	TRBV11-2	TRBJ2-7	CASSRLADLQYF	TGTGCCAGCAGCCGCCTGGCGGATCTGCAGTACTTC
few	TRBD2	TRBV20-1	TRBJ2-1	CSATRAGGPEEQFF	TGCAGTGCTACTAGAGCGGGAGGGCCCGAGGAGCAGTTCTTC
many	TRBD1	TRBV5-1	TRBJ1-1	CASSSGTGNTEAFF	TGCGCCAGCAGCTCCGGGACAGGGAACACTGAAGCTTTCTTT
-	TRBD1	TRBV5-1	TRBJ1-2	CASSIGTGGLNTYGYTF	TGCGCCAGCAGCATCGGGACAGGCGGCCTCAACACCTATGGCTACACCTTC
few	-	TRBV6-5	TRBJ2-3	CASSGADTDTQYF	TGTGCCAGCAGTGGGGCGGACACAGATACGCAGTATTTT
-	TRBD2	TRBV24-1	TRBJ2-1	CATSDRGDTYNEQFF	TGTGCCACCAGTGATCGGGGGGATACCTACAATGAGCAGTTCTTC
-	-	TRBV4-2	TRBJ2-5	CASSQEEAGVETQYF	TGTGCCAGCAGCCAAGAGGAGGCAGGGGTGGAGACCCAGTACTTC
few	TRBD2	TRBV4-1	TRBJ2-3	CASSQLAGVGDTQYF	TGCGCCAGCAGCCAACTAGCGGGAGTGGGAGATACGCAGTATTTT
many	TRBD1	TRBV5-1	TRBJ1-1	CASSLGGQLNTEAFF	TGTGCCAGCAGCTTGGGGGGACAGTTGAACACTGAAGCTTTCTTT
-	-	TRBV9	TRBJ1-1	CASSAGAFTEAFF	TGTGCCAGCAGCGCAGGGGCATTTACTGAAGCTTTCTTT
-	-	TRBV27	TRBJ2-6	CASSFAPYYSGANVLTF	TGTGCCAGCAGTTTTGCACCCTATTACTCTGGGGCCAACGTCCTGACTTTC
-	-	TRBV5-1	TRBJ1-4	CASSFRGYNEKLFF	TGCGCCAGCAGCTTCAGGGGCTATAATGAAAAACTGTTTTTT
-	TRBD1	TRBV6-5	TRBJ1-4	CASSHLQGGDEKLFF	TGTGCCAGCAGTCACTTACAGGGGGGGGATGAAAAACTGTTTTTT
few	-	TRBV18	TRBJ2-7	CASSEGGAGTRYEQYF	TGTGCCAGCTCTGAAGGGGGAGCGGGAACCCGCTACGAGCAGTACTTC
-	TRBD1	TRBV4-1	TRBJ2-1	CASSTRDRMGNEQFF	TGCGCCAGCAGCACCCGGGACAGGATGGGGAATGAGCAGTTCTTC
-	-	TRBV2	TRBJ2-7	CASSNGSHEQYF	TGTGCCAGCTCTAACGGCTCCCACGAGCAGTACTTC
few	-	TRBV5-1	TRBJ1-6	CASSPTAVPDSPLHF	TGCGCCAGCAGCCCCACGGCCGTACCCGATTCACCCCTCCACTTT
few	TRBD2	TRBV7-2	TRBJ2-5	CASSLWAGVGNEQYF	TGTGCCAGCAGCTTATGGGCGGGAGTGGGGAATGAGCAGTACTTC
-	-	TRBV6-6	TRBJ2-7	CASSSPQVPWQYF	TGTGCCAGCAGTTCGCCCCAGGTGCCTTGGCAGTACTTC
-	TRBD1	TRBV14	TRBJ1-2	CASSQAGTGVRYGYTF	TGTGCCAGCAGCCAAGCGGGAACAGGGGTGCGGTATGGCTACACCTTC
few	-	TRBV6-5	TRBJ1-5	CASRKTSGRGQPQHF	TGTGCCAGCAGAAAAACGTCGGGGAGGGGTCAGCCCCAGCATTTT
-	TRBD1	TRBV6-1	TRBJ2-5	CASSEAQGAIRETQYF	TGTGCCAGCAGTGAAGCGCAGGGGGCTATCCGGGAGACCCAGTACTTC
many	TRBD2	TRBV6-1	TRBJ2-3	CASSESLAGADTQYF	TGTGCCAGCAGTGAGTCACTAGCGGGAGCAGATACGCAGTATTTT
few	-	TRBV5-1	TRBJ2-7	CASTSEVGVGSYEQYF	TGCGCCAGCACTTCCGAGGTAGGGGTAGGATCCTACGAGCAGTACTTC